This T cell receptor (beta chain) is drawn from a study of blood T cell repertoires in COVID-19. Across the whole study: PBMCs, B-cell-depleted T cells, or T cells provided the cDNA or gDNA that made up the material.

Measured with immunoSEQ multiplex PCR; TCRdb has only the in-frame clones, and not every one. The repertoire includes 200,000 to 250,000 clones, about 88% of them detected once, and just over 2.5% sits in the top ten. J lost 4 bases, V lost 4 bases, and 5 bases had no gene match. There are 14 residues in the CDR3. The germline V gene encodes CDR1 SGHNT and CDR2 YYREEE (reference sequence). This clone has only one observation. This clonotype was sampled from a woman aged 30 to 39 who had recovered from COVID-19. The chain links TRBV5-4 to TRBJ2-7; 10 bases line up with TRBD1. Sequenced material: PBMCs or T cells enriched from blood (not recorded which). CDR3 nucleotide sequence: TGTGCCAGCAGCGTGGACAGGGGGATGTACGAGCAGTACTTC. This sequence encodes CASSVDRGMYEQYF.